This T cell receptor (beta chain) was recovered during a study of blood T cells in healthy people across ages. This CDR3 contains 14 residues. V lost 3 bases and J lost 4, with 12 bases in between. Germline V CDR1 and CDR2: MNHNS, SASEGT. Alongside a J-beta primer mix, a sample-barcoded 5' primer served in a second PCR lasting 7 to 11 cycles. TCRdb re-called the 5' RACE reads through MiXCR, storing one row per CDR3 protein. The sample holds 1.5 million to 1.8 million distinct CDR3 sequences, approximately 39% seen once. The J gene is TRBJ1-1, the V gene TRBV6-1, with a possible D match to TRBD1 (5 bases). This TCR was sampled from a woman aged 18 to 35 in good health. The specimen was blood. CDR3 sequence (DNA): TGTGCCAGCAGTGAGGGCAGGGCCATCACTGAAGCTTTCTTT. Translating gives CASSEGRAITEAFF.